The sequence of this T cell receptor (beta chain) was determined in a study of beta chain features in type 1 diabetes. Study-level information: Examination spanned around 110 million sorted cells from all samples. Whole-study findings and limits: Patients' naive, central memory and regulatory TCRB repertoires appeared more alike than those of healthy donors.

As every portion of the isolated RNA was reverse transcribed, the sequencing read expressed TCRB transcripts. The assay was immunoSEQ multiplex PCR, and TCRdb's table has in-frame clones only and misses some. The data show around 500,000 clones, 25% to 35% seen once. Purity exceeding 95% was reached by all sorted populations. This clone was picked up a small number of times. Its matching antigen is unknown. The CDR3 spans 15 residues. Germline V gene data show CDR1 as KGHSH and CDR2 as LQKENI. With 3 bases removed from V and 4 bases from J, the gap between germline ends came to 14 bases. The V and J genes are TRBV18 and TRBJ2-3, with a possible D match to TRBD2 (6 bases). The clonotype comes from a man between 18 and 29 years old in good health. Specimen: naive CD4+ T cells from blood. This CDR3 reads CASSPRLGGADTQYF. CDR3 sequence (DNA): TGTGCCAGCTCACCGAGGCTAGGCGGGGCAGATACGCAGTATTTT.